The present TCR beta chain was sequenced within a study of T-cell reconstitution after alpha-beta-depleted transplantation in children. V lost 4 bases to trimming and J lost 3 bases, with 10 bases between them. Germline lookup yields CDR1 DFQATT and CDR2 SNEGSKA (reference sequence). This CDR3 is 12 amino acids long. Remarks on this clonotype: The antigen remains undetermined.

As it was prepared, the TCRbeta library received unique molecular identifiers. TCRdb called the PCR reads again in MiXCR, with one record for every CDR3 protein. The sample has about 440,000 distinct CDR3 sequences; over 40% are singletons. Study results and limitations: Counts and diversity of T cells one year after transplant came mostly from newly produced T cells. The high TCRbeta diversity at day 60 in some patients came from surviving recipient T cells and thymic progenitors.

V is TRBV20-1 and J is TRBJ2-7; no clear D. Here the sequenced sample was PBMCs, taken before TCRalphabeta/CD19-depleted stem cell transplant. The sequence was collected from a girl aged 2-10 years with aplastic anemia, due to receive a stem cell transplant. CDR3 in amino acids: CSAKGINYEQYF. DNA for the CDR3: TGCAGTGCTAAAGGTATTAACTACGAGCAGTACTTC.